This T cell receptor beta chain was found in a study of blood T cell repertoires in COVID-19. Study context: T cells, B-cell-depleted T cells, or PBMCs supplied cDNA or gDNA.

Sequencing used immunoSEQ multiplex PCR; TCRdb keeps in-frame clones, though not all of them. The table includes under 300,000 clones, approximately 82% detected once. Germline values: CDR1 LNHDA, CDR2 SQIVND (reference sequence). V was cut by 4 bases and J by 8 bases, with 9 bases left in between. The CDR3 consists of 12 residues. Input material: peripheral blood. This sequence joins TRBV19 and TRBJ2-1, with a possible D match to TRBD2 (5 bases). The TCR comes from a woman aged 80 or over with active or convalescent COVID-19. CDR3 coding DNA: TGTGCCAGTAGTAGTGCGGGTGATGAGCAGTTCTTC. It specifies CASSSAGDEQFF.